This T cell receptor beta chain was sequenced in a study of naive and memory T cell subsets. Alpha and beta libraries were amplified separately from the second PCR onward. CMV status came from CD4+ T cell IFNgamma after overnight CMV lysate stimulation of fresh PBMCs. Four subsets defined by CD45RA and CD27 were sorted after CD3, CD4, CD8 and live/dead staining. The CDR3 is made up of 15 amino acids. The germline gives CDR1 MNHEY, CDR2 SMNVEV (reference sequence). V gave up 3 bases and J gave up 3 bases, with 15 bases separating them. Both TRBC1 and TRBC2 were covered by a beta constant-region primer of two equimolar oligonucleotides. Four rounds of PCR amplified the ligated cDNA using nested alpha and beta constant-region primers plus SP2. TCRdb itself ran the UMI-ligation and nested PCR reads through MiXCR, one entry per CDR3 protein. The data show 80,000 or so distinct CDR3 sequences, with about 8.2% seen just once and 1.2% held by the top ten.

This clonotype appeared many times. The chain has TRBV27 and TRBJ2-7; D is perhaps TRBD1 or TRBD2 (7 bases each). The sequenced material came from naive CD8+ T cells from blood. The clonotype was recovered from a human donor in good health. The CDR3 loop reads CASSLGGYRGYEQYF. CDR3 in DNA: TGTGCCAGCAGTTTGGGAGGGTACAGGGGCTACGAGCAGTACTTC.